The sequence of this T cell receptor (beta chain) was determined in a study of T cells in Graves' hyperthyroidism and ophthalmopathy. RNA transcripts were the template for amplifying TCR beta CDR3 regions. Carried out on the TCR CDR3, a first-round RT-PCR used the HTBI primer set. One entry per CDR3 protein, called by TCRdb with MiXCR from the multiplex PCR reads. This sample has some 380,000 distinct CDR3 sequences; roughly 14% occur once, and the top ten carry around 21%. V lost 2 bases, J lost 4 bases, and 8 bases stayed unmatched. CDR3 length: 18 amino acids. The germline CDR1 and CDR2 sequences are MNHEY and SMNVEV (reference sequence). Uncontrolled infections, other autoimmune diseases, pregnancy or lactation led to exclusion of patients. At first hyperthyroidism diagnosis, before any ophthalmopathy symptoms, the blood sample was collected. This clonotype showed up many times.

Sequencing was performed on blood. The chain carries TRBV27 and TRBJ2-5; TRBD2 agrees at 15 bases. The TCR originated in a young man with Graves' hyperthyroidism that later progressed to Graves' ophthalmopathy. The CDR3 loop is CASSLPPGLAGGIETQYF. The CDR3 coding sequence is TGTGCCAGCAGTTTACCCCCGGGACTAGCGGGGGGCATAGAGACCCAGTACTTC.